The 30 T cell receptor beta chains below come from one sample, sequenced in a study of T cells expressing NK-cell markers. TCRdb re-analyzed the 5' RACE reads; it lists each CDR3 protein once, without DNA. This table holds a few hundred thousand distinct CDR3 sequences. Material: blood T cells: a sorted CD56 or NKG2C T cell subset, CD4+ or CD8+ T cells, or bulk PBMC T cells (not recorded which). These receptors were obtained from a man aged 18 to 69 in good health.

The CDR3 here is CASSIDLWGRPNTGELFF. V is TRBV19 and J is TRBJ2-2; the D call of TRBD1 rests on TCRdb alone, since no DNA is present to check it. The CDR3 has 18 residues. Germline lookup yields CDR1 LNHDA and CDR2 SQIVND (reference sequence).

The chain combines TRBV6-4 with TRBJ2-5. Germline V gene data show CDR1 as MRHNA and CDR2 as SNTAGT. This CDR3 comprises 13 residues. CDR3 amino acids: CASSRFTGETQYF.

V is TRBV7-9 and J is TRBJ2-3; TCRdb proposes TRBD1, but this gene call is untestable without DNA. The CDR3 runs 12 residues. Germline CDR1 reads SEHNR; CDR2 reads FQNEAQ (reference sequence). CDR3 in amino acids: CASRFDRGTQYF.

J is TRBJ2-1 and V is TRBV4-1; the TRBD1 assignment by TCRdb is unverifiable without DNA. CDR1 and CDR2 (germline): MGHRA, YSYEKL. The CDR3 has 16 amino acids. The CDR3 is CASSQGWGQDNNEQFF.

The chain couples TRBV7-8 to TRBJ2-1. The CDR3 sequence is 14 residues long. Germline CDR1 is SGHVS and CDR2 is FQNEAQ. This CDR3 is CASRRQGSYNEQFF.

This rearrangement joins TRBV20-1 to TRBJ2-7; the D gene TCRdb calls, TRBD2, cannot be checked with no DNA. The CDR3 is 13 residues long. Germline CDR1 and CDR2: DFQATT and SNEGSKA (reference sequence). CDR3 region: CSATGGPSSEQYF.

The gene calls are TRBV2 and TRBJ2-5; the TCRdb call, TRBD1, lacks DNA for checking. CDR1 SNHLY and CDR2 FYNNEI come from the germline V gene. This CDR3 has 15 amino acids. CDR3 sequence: CASSETYQGQETQYF.

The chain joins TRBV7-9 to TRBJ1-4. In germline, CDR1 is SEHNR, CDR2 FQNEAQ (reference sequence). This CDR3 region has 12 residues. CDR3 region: CASSLDLGKLFF. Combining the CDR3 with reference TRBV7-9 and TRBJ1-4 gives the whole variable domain DTGVSQNPRHKITKRGQNVTFRCDPISEHNRLYWYRQTLGQGPEFLTYFQNEAQLEKSRLLSDRFSAERPKGSFSTLEIQRTEQGDSAMYLCASSLDLGKLFFGSGTQLSVL.

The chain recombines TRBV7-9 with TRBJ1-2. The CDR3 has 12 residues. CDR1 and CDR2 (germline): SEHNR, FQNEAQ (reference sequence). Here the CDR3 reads CASSLPAGGYTF.

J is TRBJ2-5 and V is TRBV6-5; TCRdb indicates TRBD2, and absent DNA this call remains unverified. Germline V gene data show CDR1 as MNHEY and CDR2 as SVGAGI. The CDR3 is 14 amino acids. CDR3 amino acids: CASSYTSPLETQYF.

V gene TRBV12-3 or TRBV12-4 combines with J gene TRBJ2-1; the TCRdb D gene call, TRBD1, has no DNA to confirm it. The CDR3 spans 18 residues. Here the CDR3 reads CASTPGTGKSYGGNEQFF.

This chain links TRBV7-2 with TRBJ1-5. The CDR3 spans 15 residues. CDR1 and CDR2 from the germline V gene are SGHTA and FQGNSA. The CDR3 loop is CASSLDGGENQPQHF. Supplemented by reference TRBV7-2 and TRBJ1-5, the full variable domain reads GAGVSQSPSNKVTEKGKDVELRCDPISGHTALYWYRQSLGQGLEFLIYFQGNSAPDKSGLPSDRFSAERTGGSVSTLTIQRTQQEDSAVYLCASSLDGGENQPQHFGDGTRLSIL.

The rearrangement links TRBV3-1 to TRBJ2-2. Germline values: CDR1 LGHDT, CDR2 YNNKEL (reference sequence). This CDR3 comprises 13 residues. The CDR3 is CAARGTNTGELFF.

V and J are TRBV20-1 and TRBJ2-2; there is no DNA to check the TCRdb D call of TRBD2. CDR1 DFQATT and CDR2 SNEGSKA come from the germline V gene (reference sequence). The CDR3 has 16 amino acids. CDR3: CSASQPLARGPGELFF.

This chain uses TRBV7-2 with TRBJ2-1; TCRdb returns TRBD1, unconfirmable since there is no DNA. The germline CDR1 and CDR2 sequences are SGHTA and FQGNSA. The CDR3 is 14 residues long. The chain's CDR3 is CASSLSTGRGEQFF.

CDR3 sequence reads: CATSRLAVPTDTQYF. This chain uses TRBV15 with TRBJ2-3; TCRdb calls TRBD2, which cannot be checked without DNA. Germline CDR1 and CDR2: LNHNV and YYDKDF (reference sequence). This CDR3 comprises 15 residues.

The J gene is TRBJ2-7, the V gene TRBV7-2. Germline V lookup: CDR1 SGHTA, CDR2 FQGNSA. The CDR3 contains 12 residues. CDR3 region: CASSSVSYEQYF.

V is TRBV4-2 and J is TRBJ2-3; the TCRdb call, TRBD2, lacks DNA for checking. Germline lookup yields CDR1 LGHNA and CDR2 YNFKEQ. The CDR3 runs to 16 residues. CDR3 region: CASSQDLGGVRDTQYF.

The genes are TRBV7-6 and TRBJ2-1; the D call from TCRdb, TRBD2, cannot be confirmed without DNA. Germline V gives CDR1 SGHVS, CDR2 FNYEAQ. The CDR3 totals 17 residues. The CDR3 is CASSSPPPRTSEGEQFF. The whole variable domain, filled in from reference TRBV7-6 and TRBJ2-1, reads GAGVSQSPRYKVTKRGQDVALRCDPISGHVSLYWYRQALGQGPEFLTYFNYEAQQDKSGLPNDRFSAERPEGSISTLTIQRTEQRDSAMYRCASSSPPPRTSEGEQFFGPGTRLTVL.

CDR3 region: CSARGEKRGPNEQFF. The chain uses TRBV20-1 and TRBJ2-1; TCRdb designates TRBD1, a call that cannot be tested without DNA. Germline CDR1 and CDR2: DFQATT and SNEGSKA (reference sequence). The CDR3 is 15 residues long.

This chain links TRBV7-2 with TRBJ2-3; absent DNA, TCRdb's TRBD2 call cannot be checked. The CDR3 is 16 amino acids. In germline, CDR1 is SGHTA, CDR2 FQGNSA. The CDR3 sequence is CASSPTVGGKADTQYF.

The CDR3 region is CSARAGTGLYNEQFF. This chain joins TRBV20-1 and TRBJ2-1; TCRdb proposes TRBD2, but this gene call is untestable without DNA. The CDR3 runs 15 residues. The germline gives CDR1 DFQATT, CDR2 SNEGSKA (reference sequence).

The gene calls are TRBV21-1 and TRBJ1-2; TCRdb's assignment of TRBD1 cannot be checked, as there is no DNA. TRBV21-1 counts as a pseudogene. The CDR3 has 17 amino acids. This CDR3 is CARPLGPDRTINYGYTF.

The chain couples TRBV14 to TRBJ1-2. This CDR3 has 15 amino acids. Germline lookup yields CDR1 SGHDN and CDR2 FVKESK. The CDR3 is CASSQGRDGHYGYTF.

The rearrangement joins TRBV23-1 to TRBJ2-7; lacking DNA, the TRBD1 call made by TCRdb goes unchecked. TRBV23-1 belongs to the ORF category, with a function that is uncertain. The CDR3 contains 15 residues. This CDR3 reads CASRGQFSIIYEQYF.

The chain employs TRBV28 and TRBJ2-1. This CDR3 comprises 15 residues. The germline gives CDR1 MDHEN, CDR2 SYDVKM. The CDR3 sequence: CASRWLASSYNEQFF.

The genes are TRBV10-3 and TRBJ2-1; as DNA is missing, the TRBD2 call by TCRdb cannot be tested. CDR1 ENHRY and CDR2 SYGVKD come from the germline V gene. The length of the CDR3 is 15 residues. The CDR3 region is CAIRPGAGGQGEQFF.

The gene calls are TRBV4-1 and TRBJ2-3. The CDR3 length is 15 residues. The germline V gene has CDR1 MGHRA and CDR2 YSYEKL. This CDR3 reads CASSRDVRAQDTQYF.

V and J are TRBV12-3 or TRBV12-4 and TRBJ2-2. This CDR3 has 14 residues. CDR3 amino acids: CASSFLKNTGELFF.

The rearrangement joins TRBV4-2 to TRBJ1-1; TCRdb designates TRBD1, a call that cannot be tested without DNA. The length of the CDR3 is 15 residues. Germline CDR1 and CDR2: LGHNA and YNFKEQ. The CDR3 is CASSQTGTKGGEAFF.